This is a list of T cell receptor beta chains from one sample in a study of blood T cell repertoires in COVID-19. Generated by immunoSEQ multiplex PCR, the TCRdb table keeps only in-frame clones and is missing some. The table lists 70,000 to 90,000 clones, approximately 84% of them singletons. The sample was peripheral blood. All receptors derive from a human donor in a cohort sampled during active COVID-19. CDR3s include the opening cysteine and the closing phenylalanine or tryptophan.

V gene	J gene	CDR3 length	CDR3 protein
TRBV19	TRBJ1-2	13	CASSIETGNGYTF
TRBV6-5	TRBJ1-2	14	CASRPGGDYYGYTF
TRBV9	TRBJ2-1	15	CASSPGTSGFNEQFF
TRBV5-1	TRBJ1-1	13	CASSSGSGTEAFF
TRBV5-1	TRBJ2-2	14	CASTRTGITGELFF
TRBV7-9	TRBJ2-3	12	CASSLDGDTQYF
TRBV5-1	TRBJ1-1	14	CASSFSGLETEAFF
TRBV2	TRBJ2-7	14	CASSDVTGPSQQYF
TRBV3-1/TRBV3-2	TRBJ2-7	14	CASSQVAGGNEQYF
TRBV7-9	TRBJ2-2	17	CASTSESLARNTGELFF
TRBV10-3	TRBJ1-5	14	CAISDMQGNQPQHF
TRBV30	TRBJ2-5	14	CAASGLTPWETQYF
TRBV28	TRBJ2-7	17	CASSLTPRTGTRYEQYF
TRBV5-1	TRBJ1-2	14	CASSLGQGSYGYTF
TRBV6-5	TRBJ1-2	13	CASRRAGEAGYTF
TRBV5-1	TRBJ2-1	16	CASSFGAGGAVNEQFF
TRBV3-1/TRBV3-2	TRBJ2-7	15	CASSRTGQVVFEQYF
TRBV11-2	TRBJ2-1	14	CASSLAGIYNEQFF
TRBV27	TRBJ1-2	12	CASSLGGNGYTF
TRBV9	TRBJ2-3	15	CASTLAGGRTDTQYF
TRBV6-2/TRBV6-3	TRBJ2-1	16	CASSYLAEGRENEQFF
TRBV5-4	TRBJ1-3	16	CASSAGRDRTGNTIYF
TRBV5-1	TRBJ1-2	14	CASSLESGVYGYTF
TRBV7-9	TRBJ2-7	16	CASINVGTGDSYEQYF
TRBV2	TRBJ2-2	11	CASRRTGELFF
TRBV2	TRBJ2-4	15	CASRTARGPQNIQYF
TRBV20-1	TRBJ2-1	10	CSGARDEQFF
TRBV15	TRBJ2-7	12	CATSRDSQAQYF
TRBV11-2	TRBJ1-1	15	CASSQRDRVITEAFF
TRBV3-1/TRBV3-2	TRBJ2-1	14	CASSQGQGENEQFF
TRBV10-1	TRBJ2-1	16	CASSESKSETYNEQFF
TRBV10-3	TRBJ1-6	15	CAISEGQGAESPLHF
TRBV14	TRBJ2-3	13	CASSQNQRDTQYF
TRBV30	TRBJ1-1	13	CAWRRGPGTEAFF
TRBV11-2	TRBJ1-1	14	CASSSRGGSTEAFF
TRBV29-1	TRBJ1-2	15	CSVQDRQAPNYGYTF
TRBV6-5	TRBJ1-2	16	CASSYSQGLANYGYTF
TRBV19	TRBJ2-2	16	CASSTTTVSNTGELFF
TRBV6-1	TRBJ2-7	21	CASSEAIRRGQTSGGLWEQYF
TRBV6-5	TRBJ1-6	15	CASTVPGQGGSPLHF
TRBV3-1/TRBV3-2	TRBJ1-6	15	CASSQAISGSAPLHF
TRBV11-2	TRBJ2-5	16	CASTPRTSGRGETQYF
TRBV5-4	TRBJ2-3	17	CASSLGASGGAKDTQYF